The 25 T cell receptor beta chains given below trace back to one sample, sequenced in a study of neurological immune-mediated disorders. TCRdb redid the calling of the 5' RACE reads with MiXCR, one entry per CDR3 protein. This sample has about 58,000 distinct CDR3 sequences, with 3% to 4% found just once. Sequenced sample: PBMCs. Source of these receptors: a woman in her sixties with multiple sclerosis.

This clonotype came up many times. The rearrangement joins TRBV6-2 or TRBV6-3 to TRBJ2-7, with no clear D. The CDR3 sequence is 14 residues long. From germline, CDR1 is MNHEY and CDR2 SVGEGT. Trimming cost V 2 bases and J 1 base, with 9 bases left between them. The CDR3 coding sequence is TGTGCCAGCAGTTACGAAATAGTTTCCTACGAGCAGTACTTC. Translating gives CASSYEIVSYEQYF.

The J gene is TRBJ2-5, the V gene TRBV11-2; the D gene could be TRBD1 or TRBD2 (6 bases each). Germline V gene lookup returns CDR1 SGHAT and CDR2 FQNNGV. The CDR3 runs 16 residues. V was clipped by 5 bases and J by 0 bases, with 16 bases between them. The CDR3 nucleotides are TGTGCCAGCAGCCGACGGAGGGGGTCCTACCAAGAGACCCAGTACTTC. This gives the protein CASSRRRGSYQETQYF.

This clonotype showed up just a few times. The rearrangement joins TRBV7-8 to TRBJ2-4; TRBD1 matches at 7 bases. With V trimmed by 5 bases and J by 10 bases, 11 bases remained unmatched. CDR3 size: 14 residues. CDR1 is SGHVS and CDR2 is FQNEAQ in the germline V gene. CDR3 protein: CASSRTGQLNIQYF. In DNA form, the CDR3 reads TGTGCCAGCAGCCGGACAGGACAGCTAAATATTCAGTACTTC.

In this sample, this clonotype turned up many times. The chain links TRBV7-3 to TRBJ2-1; TRBD2 matches at 10 bases. Trimming took 5 bases from V and 9 from J; bases not matched to a gene: 7. This CDR3 region has 14 residues. Per the germline V gene, CDR1 is SGHTA and CDR2 is FQGTGA. The CDR3, as DNA: TGTGCCAGCAGCCAGGGGACTAGCGCGGGTGAGCAGTTCTTC. This encodes CASSQGTSAGEQFF.

This clonotype has a count of ten or more. The gene calls are TRBV5-1 and TRBJ1-2, with TRBD1 matching over 7 bases. The trim removed 3 bases at V and 4 bases at J, leaving 3 bases unmatched. The CDR3 totals 13 residues. Germline values: CDR1 SGHRS, CDR2 YFSETQ. CDR3 DNA: TGCGCCAGCAGCTACGACAGGGCCTATGGCTACACCTTC. Protein product: CASSYDRAYGYTF.

This clonotype was detected ten times or more. The chain joins TRBV3-1 to TRBJ1-1; D might be TRBD1 (6 bases). Germline CDR1 and CDR2: LGHDT and YNNKEL (reference sequence). Between the trimmed V and J ends, which lost 1 base and 4 bases, there was a span of 22 bases. The CDR3 covers 18 residues. CDR3 sequence (DNA): TGTGCCAGCAGCCAAGGGACACCAACCCACAGGGATACCACTGAAGCTTTCTTT. Translating it yields CASSQGTPTHRDTTEAFF.

Only a few counts were recorded for this clonotype. J is TRBJ2-3 and V is TRBV3-1; no clear D. With 3 bases removed from V and 7 bases from J, the gap between germline ends came to 14 bases. Germline-derived CDR1 and CDR2 are LGHDT and YNNKEL (reference sequence). The CDR3 sequence is 14 residues long. CDR3 loop: CASSHRYFINTQYF. The CDR3, as DNA: TGTGCCAGCAGCCATCGCTATTTTATAAATACGCAGTATTTT.

A few counts support this clonotype. The chain joins TRBV20-1 to TRBJ2-3; 12 bases match TRBD2. The CDR3 has 15 amino acids. CDR1 and CDR2 from the germline V gene are DFQATT and SNEGSKA (reference sequence). J was trimmed by 3 bases and V by 0 bases; bases with no gene match: 1. CDR3 nucleotide sequence: TGCAGTGCTAGAGAGGGGACTAGCGGGACAGATACGCAGTATTTT. It translates to CSAREGTSGTDTQYF.

This clonotype was recorded many times. The V gene is TRBV7-3, the J gene TRBJ2-3; 7 bases are shared with TRBD2. The V gene's germline CDR1 is SGHTA and CDR2 FQGTGA. The trim removed 2 bases at V and 5 bases at J, leaving 7 bases unmatched. The CDR3 extends over 15 amino acids. The CDR3 loop reads CASSLVGGSKDTQYF. In DNA, the CDR3 is TGTGCCAGCAGCTTAGTTGGCGGGAGTAAAGATACGCAGTATTTT.

The chain carries TRBV20-1 and TRBJ2-5; D unclear. Germline V gene lookup returns CDR1 DFQATT and CDR2 SNEGSKA (reference sequence). This CDR3 has 14 amino acids. The V end lost 0 bases, the J end lost 5 bases, and 13 bases lay between the germline ends. The DNA of the CDR3 is TGCAGTGCTAGAGATAGAGTAGTCGGTGAGACCCAGTACTTC. It specifies CSARDRVVGETQYF.

This clonotype was observed at least ten times. The gene calls are TRBV5-1 and TRBJ2-3; tentatively, D is TRBD2 (5 bases). The CDR3 is 14 residues long. The germline V gene has CDR1 SGHRS and CDR2 YFSETQ. Trimming pared 4 bases from V and 5 bases from J, leaving 14 bases between. The CDR3: CASSETPAVDTQYF. CDR3 DNA: TGCGCCAGCAGCGAGACCCCAGCGGTAGATACGCAGTATTTT.

This clonotype has a count of ten or more. The CDR3 spells CASRSVTNTGELFF. DNA of the CDR3: TGCGCCAGCAGAAGCGTTACGAACACCGGGGAGCTGTTTTTT. This sequence joins TRBV5-1 and TRBJ2-2; D remains unclear. Germline V gene lookup returns CDR1 SGHRS and CDR2 YFSETQ. The CDR3 covers 14 residues. V shed 5 bases and J shed 0 bases, with 8 bases lying between them.

This clonotype turned up a few times. This clone may be a read error of a much larger clone one base away. J is TRBJ2-2 and V is TRBV4-3, with D tentatively TRBD2 (6 bases). In germline, CDR1 is LGHNA, CDR2 YSLEER. The CDR3 is made up of 15 amino acids. CDR3 amino acids: CASSQVVSSAGALFF. The CDR3 coding sequence is TGCGCCAGCAGCCAAGTCGTATCTAGCGCCGGGGCGCTGTTTTTT.

This clonotype was found many times. One junction end disagrees with the germline gene, perhaps due to a read error. The chain uses TRBV20-1 and TRBJ1-2, with 8 bases lining up with TRBD1. The CDR3 spans 14 residues. Germline V gene lookup returns CDR1 DFQATT and CDR2 SNEGSKA (reference sequence). CDR3 region: CSAGDRGRIHGYTF. As DNA, the CDR3 is TGCAGTGCTGGAGACAGGGGAAGAATTCATGGCTACACCTTC.

This clonotype was recorded many times. CDR3 protein: CASGGTDYEQYF. DNA of the CDR3: TGCGCCAGCGGCGGGACGGACTACGAGCAGTACTTC. This chain links TRBV5-1 with TRBJ2-7, with a possible D match to TRBD2 (6 bases). The CDR3 contains 12 residues. Trimming pared 7 bases from V and 3 bases from J, leaving 11 bases between. CDR1 and CDR2 from the germline V gene are SGHRS and YFSETQ.

The chain is built from TRBV20-1 and TRBJ2-2; unclear D gene. Deletions cut 6 bases from V and 6 bases from J, with 11 bases between. The CDR3 extends over 12 amino acids. Germline V gene sequence: CDR1 DFQATT, CDR2 SNEGSKA (reference sequence). The CDR3 loop reads CSAPTRSGELFF. The CDR3, as DNA: TGCAGTGCCCCTACCAGGTCCGGGGAGCTGTTTTTT.

This clonotype came up many times. The rearrangement joins TRBV10-3 to TRBJ1-1; D is possibly TRBD1 (5 bases). Trimming cost V 10 bases and J 7 bases, with 19 bases left between them. The germline CDR1 and CDR2 sequences are ENHRY and SYGVKD. The CDR3 covers 13 residues. Written as DNA, the CDR3 is TGTGCCACCCGAGATACAACAGGCGGTGAAGCTTTCTTT. This encodes CATRDTTGGEAFF.

This clonotype was seen ten or more times. The chain is built from TRBV27 and TRBJ1-1; possibly TRBD1 for D (5 bases). The CDR3 is 11 amino acids. The V gene lost 7 bases and the J gene lost 4 bases, with 7 bases spanning the gap. Germline V lookup: CDR1 MNHEY, CDR2 SMNVEV (reference sequence). The CDR3 DNA reads as TGTGCCAGCACAGGGCGCACTGAAGCTTTCTTT. It translates to CASTGRTEAFF.

Ten or more counts support this clonotype. The J gene is TRBJ2-5, the V gene TRBV15, with TRBD1 as a possible D gene (6 bases). The V end lost 5 bases, the J end lost 4 bases, and 11 bases lay between the germline ends. The CDR3 has 13 residues. Germline assignment: CDR1 LNHNV and CDR2 YYDKDF (reference sequence). CDR3: CATSGQFLETQYF. The CDR3 nucleotides read TGTGCCACCAGCGGACAGTTTTTAGAGACCCAGTACTTC.

This clonotype was seen repeatedly, ten times or more. CDR3 sequence (DNA): TGTGCCAGCAGCCCGATCGATCTCTATGGCTACACCTTC. This codes for CASSPIDLYGYTF. The chain couples TRBV7-6 to TRBJ1-2; no reliable D call. V lost 5 bases and J 4 bases, leaving 11 bases between the germline ends. Germline CDR1 and CDR2: SGHVS and FNYEAQ. CDR3 length: 13 amino acids.

This clonotype occurred many times. The V gene is TRBV24-1, the J gene TRBJ1-2, with D maybe TRBD1 (5 bases). Per germline, CDR1 KGHDR and CDR2 SFDVKD. Trimming cost V 5 bases and J 4 bases, with 10 bases left between them. This CDR3 comprises 13 residues. The CDR3 nucleotides read TGTGCCACCAGTGGACGGGGACTCTATGGCTACACCTTC. Translated, it gives CATSGRGLYGYTF.

This clonotype came up once. The rearrangement uses TRBV20-1 and TRBJ2-7; D may be TRBD1 (6 bases). Germline values: CDR1 DFQATT, CDR2 SNEGSKA (reference sequence). This CDR3 is built from 15 residues. Deletions cut 6 bases from V and 3 bases from J, with 21 bases between. In nucleotides, the CDR3 is TGCAGTGCCACTCTAAATACAGGGTGGAGCTACGAGCAGTACTTC. This codes for CSATLNTGWSYEQYF.

In this sample, this clonotype turned up many times. This chain joins TRBV12-3 or TRBV12-4 and TRBJ2-7; a weak D match, TRBD2 (6 bases). This CDR3 is 15 amino acids long. V was cut by 3 bases and J by 2 bases, with 14 bases left in between. CDR3 in amino acids: CASSLMREVAYEQYF. CDR3 DNA: TGTGCCAGCAGTTTGATGAGGGAGGTCGCCTACGAGCAGTACTTC.

This clonotype was picked up many times. V gene TRBV20-1 combines with J gene TRBJ1-4; D uncertain. CDR1 and CDR2 from the germline V gene are DFQATT and SNEGSKA (reference sequence). The CDR3 has 13 residues. The germline V and J ends were trimmed by 6 bases and 4 bases, with 12 bases remaining between them. CDR3 coding DNA: TGCAGTGCCAGACGGACCAATAATGAAAAACTGTTTTTT. Protein product: CSARRTNNEKLFF.

This clonotype occurred many times. V and J are TRBV5-1 and TRBJ2-4; no firm D call. This CDR3 comprises 14 residues. Per the germline V gene, CDR1 is SGHRS and CDR2 is YFSETQ. The V and J ends lost 7 bases and 4 bases respectively, with 15 bases between them. The CDR3 DNA reads as TGCGCCAGCTCCCATCCGACGCATAAAAACATTCAGTACTTC. It specifies CASSHPTHKNIQYF.